Presented here are 28 T cell receptor beta chains from one specimen sequenced in a study of shared clonotypes between healthy human individuals. Produced via immunoSEQ multiplex PCR; TCRdb's table is partial and in-frame only. The table lists 2 million to 2.5 million clones, roughly 95% of them singletons, with more than 0.1% in the top ten. The specimen was naive CD4+ T cells sorted from blood. Subset of the sample: CD45RA+ positively selected. These receptors were taken from a man between 18 and 35 years old in good health.

As concerns this clone: One junction end does not reproduce the germline sequence, and a read error may be involved. The rearrangement uses TRBV9 and TRBJ2-3; possibly TRBD1 or TRBD2 for D (5 bases each). Germline V gene lookup returns CDR1 SGDLS and CDR2 YYNGEE. The CDR3 runs 15 residues. The CDR3 spells CASRVGTSRSDTQYF. CDR3 in DNA: TGTGCCAGCCGCGTTGGGACGTCGAGATCAGATACGCAGTATTTT. Combining the CDR3 with reference TRBV9 and TRBJ2-3 gives the whole variable domain DSGVTQTPKHLITATGQRVTLRCSPRSGDLSVYWYQQSLDQGLQFLIQYYNGEERAKGNILERFSAQQFPDLHSELNLSSLELGDSALYFCASRVGTSRSDTQYFGPGTRLTVL.

This clone has only one observation. CDR3 region: CASSQVLSVIGENTGELFF. In DNA, the CDR3 is TGCGCCAGCAGCCAAGTACTGTCGGTAATTGGGGAGAACACCGGGGAGCTGTTTTTT. The V gene is TRBV4-1, the J gene TRBJ2-2; D remains ambiguous. Germline V gives CDR1 MGHRA, CDR2 YSYEKL. V was trimmed by 1 base and J by 1 base, leaving 19 bases between them. The length of the CDR3 is 19 residues.

The V call is TRBV5-1, the J call TRBJ1-2, with D uncertain. The germline V gene has CDR1 SGHRS and CDR2 YFSETQ. Trimming shortened V by 0 bases and J by 6 bases, and 12 bases separated the two germline ends. The CDR3 loop spans 14 amino acids. CDR3: CASSLDKGEDGYTF. CDR3 nucleotide sequence: TGCGCCAGCAGCTTGGATAAGGGTGAGGATGGCTACACCTTC.

The chain combines TRBV20-1 with TRBJ1-6; D unclear. V shed 6 bases and J shed 14 bases, with 8 bases lying between them. The CDR3 has 9 residues. Germline-derived CDR1 and CDR2 are DFQATT and SNEGSKA (reference sequence). CDR3 DNA sequence: TGCAGTGCCGGGGAAGCCCTCCACTTT. It is translated as CSAGEALHF.

The chain employs TRBV9 and TRBJ2-7; 11 nucleotides agree with TRBD2. Trimming at V came to 1 base and at J to 2 bases, leaving 2 bases not matched to a gene. Germline lookup yields CDR1 SGDLS and CDR2 YYNGEE. This CDR3 has 15 amino acids. This CDR3 reads CASSVTSGGPYEQYF. DNA for the CDR3: TGTGCCAGCAGCGTAACTAGCGGGGGACCCTACGAGCAGTACTTC.

V is TRBV5-1 and J is TRBJ2-7; 10 bases line up with TRBD2. The CDR3 covers 15 residues. Per germline, CDR1 SGHRS and CDR2 YFSETQ. After removal of 1 base from V and 6 bases from J, the junction contained 7 bases not matched to a gene. The CDR3 loop reads CASSLTSGTVSEQYF. The CDR3 bases are TGCGCCAGCAGCTTGACTAGCGGGACAGTAAGCGAGCAGTACTTC.

This chain uses TRBV7-2 with TRBJ2-7, with unresolved D. Trimming took 2 bases from V and 2 from J, leaving 7 bases between them. Germline CDR1 reads SGHTA; CDR2 reads FQGNSA. The CDR3 has 13 residues. The CDR3, as DNA: TGTGCCAGCAGCTTAAAGGTAGCCTACGAGCAGTACTTC. It translates to CASSLKVAYEQYF.

The chain combines TRBV27 with TRBJ2-7; D tentatively fits TRBD1 or TRBD2 (5 bases each). The ends were cut back, 6 bases at V and 2 bases at J, with 11 bases in the middle. The CDR3 consists of 13 residues. Germline CDR1 is MNHEY and CDR2 is SMNVEV (reference sequence). The CDR3 protein is CASRRDGPYEQYF. CDR3 in DNA: TGTGCCAGCAGAAGGGACGGACCCTACGAGCAGTACTTC.

V is TRBV30 and J is TRBJ2-7, with D tentatively TRBD1 (5 bases). Germline values: CDR1 GTSNPN, CDR2 SVGIG (reference sequence). Trimming pared 0 bases from V and 1 base from J, leaving 10 bases between. The CDR3 runs to 14 residues. This chain's CDR3 is CAWSVRRDSYEQYF. The CDR3 DNA sequence: TGTGCCTGGAGTGTACGCAGGGATTCCTACGAGCAGTACTTC. Drawing the rest from reference TRBV30 and TRBJ2-7, the complete variable domain is SQTIHQWPATLVQPVGSPLSLECTVEGTSNPNLYWYRQAAGRGLQLLFYSVGIGQISSEVPQNLSASRPQDRQFILSSKKLLLSDSGFYLCAWSVRRDSYEQYFGPGTRLTVT.

The rearrangement links TRBV29-1 to TRBJ2-7; no firm D call. Germline V lookup: CDR1 SQVTM, CDR2 ANQGSEA. This CDR3 has 13 amino acids. Trimming stripped 4 bases from V and 6 bases from J, with 16 bases between. CDR3 region: CSVVGKNPFEQYF. The CDR3 region has the DNA TGCAGCGTTGTTGGGAAAAATCCCTTCGAGCAGTACTTC.

In regard to this clone: A junction boundary mismatches the germline segment, possibly from a read error. CDR3 nucleotides: TGTGCTAGCAGCTCCATCGAGGCGAATGAGCAGTTCTTC. Protein product: CASSSIEANEQFF. The chain couples TRBV7-7 to TRBJ2-1, with D uncertain. Per the germline V gene, CDR1 is SSHAT and CDR2 is FNYEAQ (reference sequence). There are 13 residues in the CDR3.

The rearrangement uses TRBV2 and TRBJ1-2; 11 nucleotides agree with TRBD1. This CDR3 contains 13 residues. The V and J ends lost 5 bases and 7 bases, in that order; junction bases with no gene match: 3. CDR1 is SNHLY, CDR2 FYNNEI, per germline. The CDR3 is CASSWTGGPGYTF. CDR3 coding DNA: TGTGCCAGCAGTTGGACAGGGGGCCCTGGCTACACCTTC. Complete variable domain (other parts from reference TRBV2 and TRBJ1-2): EPEVTQTPSHQVTQMGQEVILRCVPISNHLYFYWYRQILGQKVEFLVSFYNNEISEKSEIFDDQFSVERPDGSNFTLKIRSTKLEDSAMYFCASSWTGGPGYTFGSGTRLTVV.

CDR3 sequence reads: CASNLGQPQHF. CDR3 bases: TGTGCCAGCAATTTAGGTCAGCCCCAGCATTTT. The chain links TRBV6-1 to TRBJ1-5, with D unresolved. Trimming removed 7 bases from V and 6 bases from J, with 7 bases in between. This CDR3 has 11 amino acids. Germline loops: CDR1 MNHNS, CDR2 SASEGT.

As to this clone: Other DNA sequences of this sample code for an identical CDR3. The chain is built from TRBV19 and TRBJ2-7; 10 nucleotides line up with TRBD2. This CDR3 has 15 residues. The V gene's germline CDR1 is LNHDA and CDR2 SQIVND (reference sequence). With V trimmed by 6 bases and J by 0 bases, 5 bases remained unmatched. The CDR3 reads CASSISGGSSYEQYF. CDR3 bases: TGTGCCAGTAGCATTAGCGGGGGGAGCTCCTACGAGCAGTACTTC. The full variable domain, completed using reference TRBV19 and TRBJ2-7, is DGGITQSPKYLFRKEGQNVTLSCEQNLNHDAMYWYRQDPGQGLRLIYYSQIVNDFQKGDIAEGYSVSREKKESFPLTVTSAQKNPTAFYLCASSISGGSSYEQYFGPGTRLTVT.

Comment on this clone: The same CDR3 also results from other DNA sequences found in this sample. V usage is TRBV5-4 and J usage is TRBJ2-3, with D unclear. V lost 4 bases and J 0 bases, leaving 6 bases between the germline ends. Germline-derived CDR1 and CDR2 are SGHNT and YYREEE (reference sequence). The CDR3 has 13 amino acids. In DNA, the CDR3 is TGTGCCAGCAGCCTGGACAGCACAGATACGCAGTATTTT. It translates to CASSLDSTDTQYF.

The chain is built from TRBV7-2 and TRBJ1-1; the match to TRBD1 covers 7 bases. This CDR3 is built from 15 residues. V shed 5 bases and J 3 bases; nucleotides not matched to a gene: 9. Germline lookup yields CDR1 SGHTA and CDR2 FQGNSA. CDR3 coding DNA: TGTGCCAGCAGCACAACGCGAGGGACAGACACTGAAGCTTTCTTT. Its translation is CASSTTRGTDTEAFF.

V and J are TRBV18 and TRBJ2-2, with 10 bases aligning to TRBD2. The CDR3 has 17 amino acids. The germline V gene encodes CDR1 KGHSH and CDR2 LQKENI. The J segment lost 0 bases and the V segment lost 0 bases, leaving 1 base of the junction unmatched. CDR3 coding DNA: TGTGCCAGCTCACCACCCACTAGCGGGACGAACACCGGGGAGCTGTTTTTT. Its translation: CASSPPTSGTNTGELFF.

The V call is TRBV6-6, the J call TRBJ1-1; D call uncertain. The CDR3 is 14 amino acids. V was pared by 0 bases and J by 3 bases, with 8 bases between. CDR1 and CDR2 from the germline V gene are MNHNY and SVGAGI (reference sequence). The CDR3 sequence: CASSYSGSDTEAFF. DNA of the CDR3: TGTGCCAGCAGTTACTCGGGGTCGGACACTGAAGCTTTCTTT.

The rearrangement links TRBV10-2 to TRBJ1-3, with 10 nucleotides matching TRBD1. The V and J ends lost 8 bases and 2 bases, in that order; junction bases with no gene match: 6. The CDR3 contains 15 residues. Germline lookup yields CDR1 WSHSY and CDR2 SAAADI. The CDR3 bases are TGCGCCAGCCGCCGACAGGGGGCAACTGGAAACACCATATATTTT. It is translated as CASRRQGATGNTIYF.

This chain joins TRBV19 and TRBJ2-1, with 11 positions matching TRBD1. Germline CDR1 LNHDA, CDR2 SQIVND (reference sequence). The CDR3 spans 15 residues. With 5 bases clipped from V and 2 bases from J, the junction kept 2 bases outside the gene matches. CDR3 protein: CASSAGQGAYNEQFF. The CDR3 nucleotides read TGTGCCAGTAGTGCGGGACAGGGGGCCTACAATGAGCAGTTCTTC.

This clone has only one observation. Other DNA sequences in the same sample also yield this CDR3. The rearrangement joins TRBV27 to TRBJ2-7; weak D call: TRBD2 (5 bases). Germline CDR1 is MNHEY and CDR2 is SMNVEV (reference sequence). The CDR3 is 12 residues long. The germline V and J ends were trimmed by 3 bases and 4 bases, with 7 bases remaining between them. CDR3 in DNA: TGTGCCAGCAGTTTCTCGGGGTACGAGCAGTACTTC. Its translation: CASSFSGYEQYF.

The chain is built from TRBV18 and TRBJ1-1, with 8 positions matching TRBD1. The trim removed 3 bases at V and 3 bases at J, leaving 21 bases unmatched. Germline CDR1 and CDR2: KGHSH and LQKENI. The length of the CDR3 is 20 residues. The CDR3 protein is CASSPQRLALIPTGDTEAFF. The CDR3 DNA is TGTGCCAGCTCACCTCAACGTCTGGCGTTAATCCCGACAGGGGACACTGAAGCTTTCTTT.

A word on this clone: The sample has other DNA sequences that encode this CDR3 too. The rearrangement joins TRBV6-5 to TRBJ2-7; no clear D gene. CDR3 length: 12 amino acids. Germline V lookup: CDR1 MNHEY, CDR2 SVGAGI. Deletions cut 8 bases from V and 1 base from J, with 9 bases between. The CDR3 protein is CASSGGSYEQYF. DNA for the CDR3: TGTGCCAGCTCGGGTGGTTCCTACGAGCAGTACTTC.

The chain recombines TRBV7-6 with TRBJ2-1; TRBD2 agrees at 12 bases. Germline CDR1 is SGHVS and CDR2 is FNYEAQ. This CDR3 is 15 amino acids long. Trimming cost V 5 bases and J 8 bases; bases outside gene matches: 7. The DNA for the CDR3 is TGTGCCAGCAGCCAAAGGACTAGCGGGATCTATGAGCAGTTCTTC. As protein: CASSQRTSGIYEQFF. Full variable domain (rest looked up from reference TRBV7-6 and TRBJ2-1): GAGVSQSPRYKVTKRGQDVALRCDPISGHVSLYWYRQALGQGPEFLTYFNYEAQQDKSGLPNDRFSAERPEGSISTLTIQRTEQRDSAMYRCASSQRTSGIYEQFFGPGTRLTVL.

J is TRBJ1-1 and V is TRBV5-6; 10 nucleotides agree with TRBD1. Per the germline V gene, CDR1 is SGHDT and CDR2 is YYEEEE. This CDR3 contains 14 residues. The V gene end was trimmed by 3 bases and the J gene end by 4 bases; junction bases not matched to a gene: 3. CDR3 amino acids: CASSWTGGRTEAFF. The CDR3 region has the DNA TGTGCCAGCAGCTGGACAGGGGGGCGCACTGAAGCTTTCTTT. Looking up the rest from reference TRBV5-6 and TRBJ1-1 gives the full variable domain: DAGVTQSPTHLIKTRGQQVTLRCSPKSGHDTVSWYQQALGQGPQFIFQYYEEEERQRGNFPDRFSGHQFPNYSSELNVNALLLGDSALYLCASSWTGGRTEAFFGQGTRLTVV.

The chain carries TRBV5-4 and TRBJ2-4, with a weak D call TRBD2 (5 bases). CDR3 length: 14 residues. Germline CDR1 is SGHNT and CDR2 is YYREEE (reference sequence). V lost 0 bases to trimming and J lost 3 bases, with 7 bases between them. The CDR3 sequence: CASSLGGLKNIQYF. In DNA, the CDR3 is TGTGCCAGCAGCTTGGGCGGGCTCAAAAACATTCAGTACTTC.

The V and J genes are TRBV18 and TRBJ2-7; 7 nucleotides align to TRBD2. The CDR3 is made up of 17 amino acids. The germline V gene has CDR1 KGHSH and CDR2 LQKENI. With 2 bases clipped from V and 2 bases from J, the junction kept 12 bases outside the gene matches. The CDR3 sequence: CASSPTLLADLPYEQYF. For the CDR3, the DNA is TGTGCCAGCTCACCAACTCTGCTAGCGGACCTTCCCTACGAGCAGTACTTC.

The chain combines TRBV5-6 with TRBJ2-1; the match to TRBD2 covers 10 bases. J gave up 1 base and V 4 bases, and 2 bases lay outside the gene matches. From germline, CDR1 is SGHDT and CDR2 YYEEEE. The CDR3 loop spans 15 amino acids. CDR3 DNA sequence: TGTGCCAGCAGCGCGGGACTAGCGTCCTACAATGAGCAGTTCTTC. This translates into CASSAGLASYNEQFF. Combining the CDR3 with reference TRBV5-6 and TRBJ2-1 gives the whole variable domain DAGVTQSPTHLIKTRGQQVTLRCSPKSGHDTVSWYQQALGQGPQFIFQYYEEEERQRGNFPDRFSGHQFPNYSSELNVNALLLGDSALYLCASSAGLASYNEQFFGPGTRLTVL.